Listed below are T cell receptor beta chains from one sample, sequenced in a study of response to subunit inactivated influenza vaccine. TCRdb reprocessed the RT-PCR reads via MiXCR and lists one record per CDR3 protein. The sample has over 750,000 distinct CDR3 sequences; around 20% are singletons. The material sequenced was PBMCs from blood, taken 4 to 6 days after vaccination. These receptors were collected from a man aged 50-60 years who received an inactivated influenza vaccine. CDR3s leave out the opening cysteine and the closing phenylalanine or tryptophan. For some rows the clone size is stated as once, few or many, or as a class when expanded; others skip it.

v_gene	j_gene	abundance	CDR3aa
TRBV20-1	TRBJ2-7	-	SARDLGRFSYEQY
TRBV5-1	TRBJ2-7	few	ASSLLETGDQY
TRBV5-1	TRBJ1-6	few	ASSFSTGEGSPLH
TRBV7-2	TRBJ1-2	-	ASSSDSANYGYT
TRBV11-2	TRBJ2-3	-	ASSSGTSGTSTDTQY
TRBV7-2	TRBJ2-2	few	ASSPKPGGTGELF
TRBV14	TRBJ2-1	few	ASSQATAGESEQF
TRBV7-9	TRBJ2-3	-	ATKSTGGGDTQY
TRBV5-1	TRBJ1-1	-	ASSSGQRASDTEAF
TRBV6-5	TRBJ2-5	many	ASSYSIRDQETQY
TRBV7-9	TRBJ2-5	-	AGSPNRETQY
TRBV28	TRBJ2-5	few	ASSSRTQY
TRBV20-1	TRBJ2-7	-	SARLAGEQY
TRBV12-3/TRBV12-4	TRBJ2-5	few	ASSLDPRGGTQY
TRBV4-1	TRBJ1-4	-	ASSQQPGQTNEKLF
TRBV5-6	TRBJ2-6	many	ASSNLQGGVSGANVLT